The 6 T cell receptor beta chains in this list originate from one sample, sequenced in a study of blood T cell repertoires in COVID-19. The table came from immunoSEQ multiplex PCR; TCRdb's copy has only in-frame clones and leaves some out. The sample records some 210,000 clones, about four fifths being singletons. The sample consisted of peripheral blood. The source is a woman aged 70-85 years with active or convalescent COVID-19.

V gene TRBV2 combines with J gene TRBJ2-1; TRBD2 aligns across 7 bases. This CDR3 comprises 18 residues. Trimming took 5 bases from V and 0 from J; bases not matched to a gene: 13. Germline values: CDR1 SNHLY, CDR2 FYNNEI. The CDR3 DNA sequence: TGTGCCAGCAGTCCAGGACTAGGGTCGGGGGGCTCCTACAATGAGCAGTTCTTC. Protein sequence: CASSPGLGSGGSYNEQFF. Together with reference TRBV2 and TRBJ2-1, the CDR3 gives the full variable domain: EPEVTQTPSHQVTQMGQEVILRCVPISNHLYFYWYRQILGQKVEFLVSFYNNEISEKSEIFDDQFSVERPDGSNFTLKIRSTKLEDSAMYFCASSPGLGSGGSYNEQFFGPGTRLTVL.

This chain uses TRBV28 with TRBJ2-1; D ambiguous. In germline, CDR1 is MDHEN, CDR2 SYDVKM. The length of the CDR3 is 14 residues. Between the trimmed V and J ends, which lost 2 bases and 6 bases, there was a span of 11 bases. The CDR3 is CASSLGQAPNEQFF. The CDR3 coding sequence is TGTGCCAGCAGTTTAGGGCAGGCCCCCAATGAGCAGTTCTTC.

The chain uses TRBV10-3 and TRBJ2-1, with TRBD2 identical over 7 bases. There are 15 residues in the CDR3. Trimming cost V 4 bases and J 6 bases; bases outside gene matches: 9. Germline CDR1 reads ENHRY; CDR2 reads SYGVKD. The CDR3: CAISGRGEGSNEQFF. CDR3 bases: TGTGCCATCAGTGGTCGTGGGGAGGGGTCCAATGAGCAGTTCTTC.

This CDR3 is CASRRRTASANYGYTF. As DNA, the CDR3 is TGCGCCAGCCGCCGCCGGACAGCCAGCGCAAACTATGGCTACACCTTC. The J gene is TRBJ1-2, the V gene TRBV5-1, with TRBD1 as a possible D gene (6 bases). The CDR3 covers 16 residues. V gave up 7 bases and J gave up 2 bases, with 21 bases separating them. Germline CDR1 reads SGHRS; CDR2 reads YFSETQ. Looking up the rest from reference TRBV5-1 and TRBJ1-2 gives the full variable domain: KAGVTQTPRYLIKTRGQQVTLSCSPISGHRSVSWYQQTPGQGLQFLFEYFSETQRNKGNFPGRFSGRQFSNSRSEMNVSTLELGDSALYLCASRRRTASANYGYTFGSGTRLTVV.

The rearrangement joins TRBV18 to TRBJ1-4; D is unresolved. This CDR3 has 14 amino acids. V lost 2 bases and J lost 0, with 4 bases in between. CDR1 KGHSH and CDR2 LQKENI come from the germline V gene. This CDR3 reads CASSPTATNEKLFF. The DNA of the CDR3 is TGTGCCAGCTCACCAACTGCAACTAATGAAAAACTGTTTTTT.

In this sample, this clone turned up once. The chain couples TRBV28 to TRBJ1-6; no definite D call. V was clipped by 2 bases and J by 6 bases, with 8 bases between them. This CDR3 is built from 14 residues. Per the germline V gene, CDR1 is MDHEN and CDR2 is SYDVKM. CDR3 bases: TGTGCCAGCAGTTTAAGGCAGCGTAATTCACCCCTCCACTTT. Protein sequence: CASSLRQRNSPLHF. The variable domain in full, with the rest retrieved from reference TRBV28 and TRBJ1-6, is DVKVTQSSRYLVKRTGEKVFLECVQDMDHENMFWYRQDPGLGLRLIYFSYDVKMKEKGDIPEGYSVSREKKERFSLILESASTNQTSMYLCASSLRQRNSPLHFGNGTRLTVT.